This TCR beta chain was retrieved from a study of blood T cell repertoires in COVID-19. On the study more broadly: PBMCs, B-cell-depleted T cells, or T cells were the source of the cDNA or gDNA that made up the material.

Original data processing: Counts of nucleated cells, estimated from reference gene primer amplification, were obtained. This table comes from immunoSEQ multiplex PCR, and its TCRdb copy is limited to in-frame clones, with some not included. The DNA gave D and trimming, while V, J and clone size come from that table. The sample holds under 500,000 clones, roughly nine tenths seen once. The study recruited people aged roughly 18 to 95 years across about 25 US areas. Participants had their cohort set by participant-reported clinical history. Per the germline V gene, CDR1 is LNHDA and CDR2 is SQIVND (reference sequence). Trimming removed 1 base at V and 0 bases at J, with 6 bases between. The CDR3 has 14 amino acids.

The material sequenced was PBMCs or T cells enriched from blood (not recorded which). The source of this sequence is a woman under 30 with acute COVID-19. The chain joins TRBV19 to TRBJ1-1; unclear D gene. CDR3 bases: TGTGCCAGTAGTATAGGGGCAATGAACACTGAAGCTTTCTTT. Its translation is CASSIGAMNTEAFF.